A selection of T cell receptor beta chains follows, all from one sample in a study of T cell repertoires in cytomegalovirus infection. The antigens for these receptors are not known. TCRdb re-called the reads with MiXCR, one entry per CDR3 protein. This sample has approximately 50,000 distinct CDR3 sequences; more than 15% occur once, and the top ten carry 64%. The material was CD8+ T cells from cultured PBMCs, obtained from culture after CMV antigen stimulation. Receptor source: a human donor in good health (CMV status not recorded). Some clones in this sample may be carry-over from other donors' samples. CDR3s include the opening cysteine and the closing phenylalanine or tryptophan. The order of the fields is clone size, V gene, CDR3 protein. Only part of the rows carry a size: once, few, many, or a class if the clone is expanded.

clone size: NA; V gene: TRBV7-3; CDR3 protein: CASSLSSRVGNEQFF
clone size: NA; V gene: TRBV7-9; CDR3 protein: CASSRINTEAFF
clone size: NA; V gene: TRBV7-6; CDR3 protein: CASSKFRSFTGELFF
clone size: NA; V gene: TRBV7-9; CDR3 protein: CASRHQTGTGSYEQFF
clone size: NA; V gene: TRBV6-4; CDR3 protein: CASGEGLALYNEQFF
clone size: many; V gene: TRBV12-3/TRBV12-4; CDR3 protein: CASSPVYEETQYF
clone size: NA; V gene: TRBV5-1; CDR3 protein: CASSVGTGRGYTF
clone size: many; V gene: TRBV19; CDR3 protein: CASSIGANTEAFF
clone size: NA; V gene: TRBV4-1; CDR3 protein: CASSQLPSGPPPDTQYF
clone size: few; V gene: TRBV6-5; CDR3 protein: CASSYSTGDSEDTQYF
clone size: few; V gene: TRBV15; CDR3 protein: CATSRDTGGNQPQHF